This TCR beta chain originates from a study of vaccination effects on CD4 cells after COVID-19. Study findings and constraints: Just 1 of 255 vaccine-induced clones in healthy recipients was cross-reactive.

As concerns this clone: Its matching antigen is unknown.

This CDR3 contains 13 residues. Germline V gene lookup returns CDR1 SGHRS and CDR2 YFSETQ. The germline V and J ends were trimmed by 0 bases and 3 bases, with 6 bases remaining between them. TCRdb keeps only in-frame clones here, not all; method: immunoSEQ multiplex PCR. The repertoire includes some 20,000 clones, around three quarters of them detected once, and about a sixth sits in the top ten. CD4+ T cells specific for antigen were expanded with viral peptide pools by the ViraFEST assay before sequencing. The authors isolated CD4+ T cells after around nine days of culture. The rearrangement uses TRBV5-1 and TRBJ1-1; D gene unclear. This receptor was obtained from a human donor who received a COVID-19 vaccine. Material: CD4+ T cells from PBMCs cultured with HCoV-229E spike peptides, obtained before COVID-19 vaccination. As DNA, the CDR3 is TGCGCCAGCAGCTTGGCGGTAGACACTGAAGCTTTCTTT. Translated, it gives CASSLAVDTEAFF.